This TCR beta chain stems from a study of spatial heterogeneity in lung cancer. Across the whole study: Sequencing consistently turned up more beta-chain sequences than alpha-chain sequences.

This CDR3 contains 14 residues. Germline loops: CDR1 LGHNA, CDR2 YSLEER. V lost 0 bases, J lost 5 bases, and 10 bases lay in between. Time point here: sample taken at primary tumor resection. TCRs were sequenced from unsorted whole RNA of tumor, nontumor lung or PBMC. The sample holds many counts of this clonotype. MiXCR, applied by TCRdb to the 5' RACE reads, yields one record per CDR3 protein. Among under 75,000 distinct CDR3 sequences, roughly 13% were seen once, and the ten largest hold under 7.5%. This chain connects TRBV4-3 to TRBJ2-5; D call uncertain. The source was PBMCs, collected at surgery. The sequence was obtained from a male donor with early-stage non-small cell lung cancer. CDR3 region: CASSQDRSVETQYF. The CDR3 nucleotides read TGCGCCAGCAGCCAAGATAGGAGCGTGGAGACCCAGTACTTC.